This T cell receptor beta chain is from a study of regulatory T cells in long-lasting Graves disease. Study background: In persistent Graves' disease, antithyroid drugs had been taken for over 5 years and TSH receptor antibodies stayed positive.

This sample's time point: persistent/refractory GD, antithyroid drugs over 5 years with positive TRAb. There was RNA extracted from PBMCs, and the TCR library was made from it. The CDR3 contains 14 residues. After removal of 5 bases from V and 8 bases from J, the junction contained 11 bases not matched to a gene. Germline lookup yields CDR1 MNHEY and CDR2 SVGEGT. Study-wide points: Lower TCR diversity characterized persistent Graves' patients relative to newly diagnosed patients. Relative to new patients (under 1,000), persistent patients exhibited greater sharing of public clonotypes (approximately 2,500). The study found TRBV28, TRBJ1-2 and TRBJ2-5 favored in persistent disease.

This clonotype appeared a single time. What it binds is not known. Both iRepertoire HTBI primers and Arm-PCR of CDR3 regions were used to build the TCR beta libraries. TCRdb fed the multiplex PCR reads into MiXCR, producing one record per CDR3 protein. The repertoire includes about 290,000 distinct CDR3 sequences, around a fifth of them detected once, and roughly 50% sits in the top ten. Sequencing used peripheral blood mononuclear cells (PBMCs), obtained when the disease was refractory, from a patient treated with antithyroid drugs. V gene TRBV6-2 or TRBV6-3 combines with J gene TRBJ1-2, with TRBD1 identical over 7 bases. The sequence was obtained from a female donor with Graves disease. The CDR3 region is CASSPKRQGSGYTF. DNA of the CDR3: TGTGCCAGCAGTCCGAAGAGACAGGGATCCGGCTACACCTTC.